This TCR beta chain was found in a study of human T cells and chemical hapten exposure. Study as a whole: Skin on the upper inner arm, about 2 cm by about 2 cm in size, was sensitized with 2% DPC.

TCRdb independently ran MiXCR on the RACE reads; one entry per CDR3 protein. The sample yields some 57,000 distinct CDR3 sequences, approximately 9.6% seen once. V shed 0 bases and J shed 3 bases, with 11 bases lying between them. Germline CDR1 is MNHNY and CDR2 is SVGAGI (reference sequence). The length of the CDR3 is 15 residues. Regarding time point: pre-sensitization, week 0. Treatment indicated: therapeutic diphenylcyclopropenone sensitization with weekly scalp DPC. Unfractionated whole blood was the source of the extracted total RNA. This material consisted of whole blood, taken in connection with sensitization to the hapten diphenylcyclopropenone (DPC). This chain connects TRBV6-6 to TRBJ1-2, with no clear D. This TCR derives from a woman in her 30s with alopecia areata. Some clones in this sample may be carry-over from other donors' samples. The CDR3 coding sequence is TGTGCCAGCAGTTACTCGAACCCAACCCACTATGGCTACACCTTC. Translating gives CASSYSNPTHYGYTF.